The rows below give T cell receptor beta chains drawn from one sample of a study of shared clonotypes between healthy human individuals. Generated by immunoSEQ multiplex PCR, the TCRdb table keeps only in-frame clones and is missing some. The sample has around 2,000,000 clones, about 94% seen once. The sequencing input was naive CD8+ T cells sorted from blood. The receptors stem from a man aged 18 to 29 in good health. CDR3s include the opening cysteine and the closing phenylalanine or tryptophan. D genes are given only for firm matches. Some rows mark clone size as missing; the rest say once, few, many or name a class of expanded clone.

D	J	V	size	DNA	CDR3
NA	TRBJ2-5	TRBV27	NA	TGTGCCAGCAGTCCAAGGGACGGTATTTTAACCCAGTACTTC	CASSPRDGILTQYF
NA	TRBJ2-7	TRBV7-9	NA	TGTGCCAGCAGCCCAGCGGCCACCAAAGAGGTTTACGAGCAGTACTTC	CASSPAATKEVYEQYF
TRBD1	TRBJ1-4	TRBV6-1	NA	TGTGCCAGCAGGGGACAGGGTGCAACTAATGAAAAACTGTTTTTT	CASRGQGATNEKLFF
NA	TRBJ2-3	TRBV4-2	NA	TGTGCCAGCAGCCAAGGCGGTTGGGGGGCAGAAGATACGCAGTATTTT	CASSQGGWGAEDTQYF
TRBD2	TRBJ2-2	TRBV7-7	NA	TGTGCTAGCAGCTTAGCTCTAGCGGGAGTTGGAGGTACCGGGGAGCTGTTTTTT	CASSLALAGVGGTGELFF
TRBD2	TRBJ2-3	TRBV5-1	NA	TGCGCCAGCAGCTCAGGGACTACCAGCACAGATACGCAGTATTTT	CASSSGTTSTDTQYF
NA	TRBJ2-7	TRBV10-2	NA	TGCGCCAGCAGTGAAGGGGCCCACGAGCAGTACTTC	CASSEGAHEQYF
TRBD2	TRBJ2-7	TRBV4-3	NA	TGCGCCAGCAGCCCCGGGACTAGCGGATACGAGCAGTACTTC	CASSPGTSGYEQYF
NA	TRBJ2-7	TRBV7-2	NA	TGTGCCAGCAGCTACCCTACAGGGTTGGTCTCCTACGAGCAGTACTTC	CASSYPTGLVSYEQYF
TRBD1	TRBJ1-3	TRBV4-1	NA	TGCGCCAGCAGCCATACAGGGGGCTCCGGAAACACCATATATTTT	CASSHTGGSGNTIYF
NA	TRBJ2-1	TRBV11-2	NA	TGTGCCAGCAGCCCCCCAGCGAATGAGCAGTTCTTC	CASSPPANEQFF
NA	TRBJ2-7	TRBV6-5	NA	TGTGCCAGCAGTTACAACATCGGGCGGGGTGAATACGAGCAGTACTTC	CASSYNIGRGEYEQYF
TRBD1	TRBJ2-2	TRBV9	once	TGTGCCAGCAGCACGCAACCGGGACAGGGGTACACCGGGGAGCTGTTTTTT	CASSTQPGQGYTGELFF
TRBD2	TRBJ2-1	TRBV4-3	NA	TGCGCCAGCAGCCAAGGTTTGGGACTAGCGTTGAATGAGCAGTTCTTC	CASSQGLGLALNEQFF
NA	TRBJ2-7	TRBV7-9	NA	TGTGCCAGCAGCTCCGGGGGGCAGGGGATTCACGAGCAGTACTTC	CASSSGGQGIHEQYF
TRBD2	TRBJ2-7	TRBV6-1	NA	TGTGCCAGCAGTGAAACGCGGGGGGGACCCTACGAGCAGTACTTC	CASSETRGGPYEQYF
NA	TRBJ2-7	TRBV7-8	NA	TGTGCCAGCAGCCACGGGGCAAACTACGAGCAGTACTTC	CASSHGANYEQYF
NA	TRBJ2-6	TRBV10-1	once	TGCGCCAGCAGTGTACCCTTATCTGGGGCCAACGTCCTGACTTTC	CASSVPLSGANVLTF
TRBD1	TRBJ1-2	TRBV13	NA	TGTGCCAGCAGCTTAAACAGGGGAAGGGTTGACGGCTACACCTTC	CASSLNRGRVDGYTF
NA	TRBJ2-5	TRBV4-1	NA	TGCGCCAGCAGCCACCCCGTCGCGGCCCAAGAGACCCAGTACTTC	CASSHPVAAQETQYF
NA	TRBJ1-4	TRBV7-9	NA	TGTGCCAGCAGCTTTGGACAGTTGGGGGCAAATGAAAAACTGTTTTTT	CASSFGQLGANEKLFF